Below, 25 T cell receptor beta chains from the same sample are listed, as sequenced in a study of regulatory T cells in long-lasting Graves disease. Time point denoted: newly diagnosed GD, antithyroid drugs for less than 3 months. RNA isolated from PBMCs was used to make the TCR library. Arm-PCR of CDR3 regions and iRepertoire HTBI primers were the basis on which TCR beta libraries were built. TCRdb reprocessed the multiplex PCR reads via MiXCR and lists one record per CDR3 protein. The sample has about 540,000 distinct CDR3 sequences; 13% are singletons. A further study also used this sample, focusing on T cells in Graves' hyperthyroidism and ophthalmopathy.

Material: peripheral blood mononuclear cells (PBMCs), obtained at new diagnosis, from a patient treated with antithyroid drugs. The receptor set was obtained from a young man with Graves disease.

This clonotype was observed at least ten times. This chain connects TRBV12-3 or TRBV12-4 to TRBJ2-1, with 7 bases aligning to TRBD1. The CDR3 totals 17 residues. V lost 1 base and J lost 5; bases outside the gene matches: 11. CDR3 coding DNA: TGTGCCAGCAGTTTAGGGGGACAGTTCCAACCGGACAATGAGCAGTTCTTC. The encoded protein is CASSLGGQFQPDNEQFF.

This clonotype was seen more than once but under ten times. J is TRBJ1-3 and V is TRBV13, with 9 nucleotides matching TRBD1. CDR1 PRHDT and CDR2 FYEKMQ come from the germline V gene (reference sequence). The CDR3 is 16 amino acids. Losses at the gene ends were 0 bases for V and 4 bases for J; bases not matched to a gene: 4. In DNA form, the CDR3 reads TGTGCCAGCAGCTTAGGCGGACAGGGGTACGGAAACACCATATATTTT. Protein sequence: CASSLGGQGYGNTIYF.

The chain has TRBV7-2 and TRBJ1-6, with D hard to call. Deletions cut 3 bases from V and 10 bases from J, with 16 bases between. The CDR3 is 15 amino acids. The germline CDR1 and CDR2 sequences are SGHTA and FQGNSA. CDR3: CASSFWTSRESPLHF. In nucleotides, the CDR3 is TGTGCCAGCAGCTTCTGGACCTCAAGGGAATCACCCCTCCACTTT.

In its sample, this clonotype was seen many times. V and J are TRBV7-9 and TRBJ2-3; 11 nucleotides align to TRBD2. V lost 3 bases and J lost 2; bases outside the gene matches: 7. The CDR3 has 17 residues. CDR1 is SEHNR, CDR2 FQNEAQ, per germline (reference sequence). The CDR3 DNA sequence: TGTGCCAGCAGCTTCCCCGGGACTAGCGGAGCCACAGATACGCAGTATTTT. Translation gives CASSFPGTSGATDTQYF.

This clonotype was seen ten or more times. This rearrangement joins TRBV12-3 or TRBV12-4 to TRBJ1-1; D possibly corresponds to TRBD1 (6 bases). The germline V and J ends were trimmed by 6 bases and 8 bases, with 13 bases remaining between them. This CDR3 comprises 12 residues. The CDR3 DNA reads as TGTGCCAGCAGGGCAAGGGGGAGCGAAGCTTTCTTT. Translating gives CASRARGSEAFF.

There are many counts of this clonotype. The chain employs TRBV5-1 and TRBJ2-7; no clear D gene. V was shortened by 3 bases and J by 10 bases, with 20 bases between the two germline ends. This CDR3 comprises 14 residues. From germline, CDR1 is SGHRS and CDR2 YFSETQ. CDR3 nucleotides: TGCGCCAGCAGCTCAGACTTTAGGGCCGTGGAACAGTACTTC. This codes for CASSSDFRAVEQYF.

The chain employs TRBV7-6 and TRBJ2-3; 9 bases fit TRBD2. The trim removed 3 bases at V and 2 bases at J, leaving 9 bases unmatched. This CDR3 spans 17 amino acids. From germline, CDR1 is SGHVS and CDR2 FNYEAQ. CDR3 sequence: CASSFYVSGSHTDTQYF. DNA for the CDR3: TGTGCCAGCAGCTTTTACGTTAGCGGGAGTCACACAGATACGCAGTATTTT.

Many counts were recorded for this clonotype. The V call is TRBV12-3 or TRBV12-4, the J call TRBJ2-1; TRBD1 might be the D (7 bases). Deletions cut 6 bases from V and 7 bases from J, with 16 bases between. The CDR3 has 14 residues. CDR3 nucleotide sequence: TGTGCCAGCAGCCGACAGGGCAGCGGGAATGAGCAGTTCTTC. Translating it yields CASSRQGSGNEQFF.

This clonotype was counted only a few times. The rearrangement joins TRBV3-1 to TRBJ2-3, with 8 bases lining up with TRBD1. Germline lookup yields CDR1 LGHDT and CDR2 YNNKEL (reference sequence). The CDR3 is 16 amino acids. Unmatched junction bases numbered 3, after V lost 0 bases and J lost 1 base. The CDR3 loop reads CASSQDMTGGTDTQYF. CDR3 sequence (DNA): TGTGCCAGCAGCCAAGATATGACAGGGGGCACAGATACGCAGTATTTT.

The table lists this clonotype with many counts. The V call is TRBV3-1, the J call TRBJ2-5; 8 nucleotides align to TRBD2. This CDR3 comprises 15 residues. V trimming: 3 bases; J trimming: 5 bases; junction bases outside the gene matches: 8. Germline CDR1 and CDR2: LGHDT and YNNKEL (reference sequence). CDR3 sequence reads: CASSHKSGSVETQYF. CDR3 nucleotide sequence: TGTGCCAGCAGCCACAAGAGCGGGAGTGTGGAGACCCAGTACTTC.

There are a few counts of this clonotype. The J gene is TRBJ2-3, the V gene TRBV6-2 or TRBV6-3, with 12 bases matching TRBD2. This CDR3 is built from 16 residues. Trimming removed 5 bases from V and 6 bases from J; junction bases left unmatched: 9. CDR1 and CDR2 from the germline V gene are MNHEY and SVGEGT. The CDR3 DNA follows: TGTGCCAGCAGTGGATCTAGCGGGAGGGCCGCGGATACGCAGTATTTT. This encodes CASSGSSGRAADTQYF.

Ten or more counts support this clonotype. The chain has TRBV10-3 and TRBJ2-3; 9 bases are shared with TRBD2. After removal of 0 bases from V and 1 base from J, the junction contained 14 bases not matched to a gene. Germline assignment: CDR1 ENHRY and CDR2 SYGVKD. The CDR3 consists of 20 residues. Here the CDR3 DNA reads TGTGCCATCAGTGAGTCCCTCCCCGGGACTAGCCGGAGAGGCACAGATACGCAGTATTTT. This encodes CAISESLPGTSRRGTDTQYF.

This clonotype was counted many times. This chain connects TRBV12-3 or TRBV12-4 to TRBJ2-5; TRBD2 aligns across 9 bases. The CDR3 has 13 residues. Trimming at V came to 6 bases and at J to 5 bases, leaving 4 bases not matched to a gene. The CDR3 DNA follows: TGTGCCAGCAGACCTACTAGCGGGGAGACCCAGTACTTC. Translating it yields CASRPTSGETQYF.

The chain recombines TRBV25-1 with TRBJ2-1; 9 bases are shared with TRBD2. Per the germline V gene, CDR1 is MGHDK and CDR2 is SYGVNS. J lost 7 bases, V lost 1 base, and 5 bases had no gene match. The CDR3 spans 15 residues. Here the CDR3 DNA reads TGTGCCAGCAGTGAATTGCGGGAGGGGGGTAATGAGCAGTTCTTC. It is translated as CASSELREGGNEQFF. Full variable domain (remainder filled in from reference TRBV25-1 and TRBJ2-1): EADIYQTPRYLVIGTGKKITLECSQTMGHDKMYWYQQDPGMELHLIHYSYGVNSTEKGDLSSESTVSRIRTEHFPLTLESARPSHTSQYLCASSELREGGNEQFFGPGTRLTVL.

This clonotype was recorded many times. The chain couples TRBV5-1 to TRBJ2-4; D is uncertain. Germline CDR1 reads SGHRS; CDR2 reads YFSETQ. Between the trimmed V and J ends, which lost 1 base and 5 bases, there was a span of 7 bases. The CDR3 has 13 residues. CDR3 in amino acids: CASSLPGENIQYF. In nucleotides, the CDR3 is TGCGCCAGCAGCTTGCCCGGTGAAAACATTCAGTACTTC. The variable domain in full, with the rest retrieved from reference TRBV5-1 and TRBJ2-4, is KAGVTQTPRYLIKTRGQQVTLSCSPISGHRSVSWYQQTPGQGLQFLFEYFSETQRNKGNFPGRFSGRQFSNSRSEMNVSTLELGDSALYLCASSLPGENIQYFGAGTRLSVL.

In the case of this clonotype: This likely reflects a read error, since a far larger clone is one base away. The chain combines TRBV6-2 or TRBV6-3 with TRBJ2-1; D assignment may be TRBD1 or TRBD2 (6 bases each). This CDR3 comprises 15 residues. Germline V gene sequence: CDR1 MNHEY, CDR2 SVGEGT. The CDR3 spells CATASDGGLLYEQFF. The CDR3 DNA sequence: TGTGCGACAGCCTCCGATGGGGGGCTCCTCTACGAGCAGTTCTTC.

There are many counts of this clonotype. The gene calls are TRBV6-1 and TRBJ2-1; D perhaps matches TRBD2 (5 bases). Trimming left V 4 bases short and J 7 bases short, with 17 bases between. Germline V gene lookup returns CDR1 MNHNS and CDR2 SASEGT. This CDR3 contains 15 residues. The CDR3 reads CASSGSAGHLNEQFF. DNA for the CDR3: TGTGCCAGCAGTGGAAGTGCGGGCCACTTAAATGAGCAGTTCTTC.

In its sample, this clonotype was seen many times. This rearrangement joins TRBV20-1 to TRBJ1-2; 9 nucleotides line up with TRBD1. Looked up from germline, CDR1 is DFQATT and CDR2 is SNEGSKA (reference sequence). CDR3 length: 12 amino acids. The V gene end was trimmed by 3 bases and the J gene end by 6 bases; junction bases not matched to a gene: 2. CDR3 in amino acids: CSARNRGHGYTF. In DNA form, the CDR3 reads TGCAGTGCTAGGAACAGGGGGCATGGCTACACCTTC.

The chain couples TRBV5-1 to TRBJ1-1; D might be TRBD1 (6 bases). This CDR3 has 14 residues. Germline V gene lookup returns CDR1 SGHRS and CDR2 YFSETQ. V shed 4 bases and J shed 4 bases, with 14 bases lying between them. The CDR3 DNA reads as TGCGCCAGCAGCCTGGGGGGGCGGCGCACTGAAGCTTTCTTT. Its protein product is CASSLGGRRTEAFF.

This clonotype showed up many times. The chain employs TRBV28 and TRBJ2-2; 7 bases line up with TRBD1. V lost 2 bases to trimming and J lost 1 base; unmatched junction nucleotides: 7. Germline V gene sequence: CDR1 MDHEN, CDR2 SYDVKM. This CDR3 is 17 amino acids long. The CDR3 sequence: CASSLLPGQRNTGELFF. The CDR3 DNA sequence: TGTGCCAGCAGTTTACTTCCGGGACAGAGGAACACCGGGGAGCTGTTTTTT. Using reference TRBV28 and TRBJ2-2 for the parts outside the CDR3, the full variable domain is DVKVTQSSRYLVKRTGEKVFLECVQDMDHENMFWYRQDPGLGLRLIYFSYDVKMKEKGDIPEGYSVSREKKERFSLILESASTNQTSMYLCASSLLPGQRNTGELFFGEGSRLTVL.

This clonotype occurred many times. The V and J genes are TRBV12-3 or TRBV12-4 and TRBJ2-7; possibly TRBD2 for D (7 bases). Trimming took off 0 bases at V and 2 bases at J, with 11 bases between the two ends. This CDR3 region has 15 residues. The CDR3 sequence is CASSLASGGPYEQYF. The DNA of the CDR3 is TGTGCCAGCAGTTTAGCGTCGGGGGGCCCCTACGAGCAGTACTTC.

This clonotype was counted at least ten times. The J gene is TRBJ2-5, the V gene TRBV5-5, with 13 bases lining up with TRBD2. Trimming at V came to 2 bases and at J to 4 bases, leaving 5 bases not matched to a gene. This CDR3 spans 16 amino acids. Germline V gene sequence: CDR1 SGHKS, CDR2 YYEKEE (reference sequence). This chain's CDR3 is CASSFAGTSGTETQYF. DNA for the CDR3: TGTGCCAGCAGCTTTGCCGGGACTAGCGGGACAGAGACCCAGTACTTC.

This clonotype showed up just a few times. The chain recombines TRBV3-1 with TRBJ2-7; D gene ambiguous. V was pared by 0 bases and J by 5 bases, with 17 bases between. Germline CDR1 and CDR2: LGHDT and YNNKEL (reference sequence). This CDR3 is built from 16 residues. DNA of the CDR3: TGTGCCAGCAGCCAAGAGTTCCCGAAGCTCCTCCACGAGCAGTACTTC. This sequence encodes CASSQEFPKLLHEQYF.

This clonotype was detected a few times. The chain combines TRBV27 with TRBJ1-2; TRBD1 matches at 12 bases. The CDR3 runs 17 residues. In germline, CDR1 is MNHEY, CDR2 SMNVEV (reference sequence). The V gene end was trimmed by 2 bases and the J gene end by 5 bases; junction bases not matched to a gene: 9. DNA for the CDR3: TGTGCCAGCAGTTTAATCGGGACAGGGGGCGCTGGGTATGGCTACACCTTC. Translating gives CASSLIGTGGAGYGYTF.

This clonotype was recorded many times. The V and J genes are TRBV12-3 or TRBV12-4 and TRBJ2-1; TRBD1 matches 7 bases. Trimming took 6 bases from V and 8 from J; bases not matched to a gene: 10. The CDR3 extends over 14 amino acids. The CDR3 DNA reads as TGTGCCAGCAGGGCGACAGGGTCCGGGGATGAGCAGTTCTTC. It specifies CASRATGSGDEQFF.